This paragraph covers one TCR beta chain sequence. These data originate in a study of blood T cell repertoires in COVID-19. Original data processing: Amplification of reference gene primers provided the estimated nucleated cell counts. The protocol was immunoSEQ multiplex PCR, while the TCRdb copy is restricted to in-frame clones and leaves out a portion. V, J and clone size were drawn from that table, and D and trimming were deduced from the DNA. The sample has 200,000 to 250,000 clones, more than 65% seen once; the top ten hold 9.7%. Germline CDR1 is SGHRS and CDR2 is YFSETQ. The CDR3 runs to 15 residues. The J segment lost 6 bases and the V segment lost 4 bases, leaving 8 bases of the junction unmatched.

This clonotype was obtained from a man in his forties or fifties with active or convalescent COVID-19. The J gene is TRBJ2-2, the V gene TRBV5-1; TRBD2 agrees at 8 bases. The specimen sequenced was peripheral blood. CDR3 residues: CASSPGGGRAGELFF. The CDR3 DNA reads TGCGCCAGCAGCCCCGGGGGGGGCAGGGCCGGGGAGCTGTTTTTT. The whole variable domain, remainder taken from reference TRBV5-1 and TRBJ2-2, is KAGVTQTPRYLIKTRGQQVTLSCSPISGHRSVSWYQQTPGQGLQFLFEYFSETQRNKGNFPGRFSGRQFSNSRSEMNVSTLELGDSALYLCASSPGGGRAGELFFGEGSRLTVL.